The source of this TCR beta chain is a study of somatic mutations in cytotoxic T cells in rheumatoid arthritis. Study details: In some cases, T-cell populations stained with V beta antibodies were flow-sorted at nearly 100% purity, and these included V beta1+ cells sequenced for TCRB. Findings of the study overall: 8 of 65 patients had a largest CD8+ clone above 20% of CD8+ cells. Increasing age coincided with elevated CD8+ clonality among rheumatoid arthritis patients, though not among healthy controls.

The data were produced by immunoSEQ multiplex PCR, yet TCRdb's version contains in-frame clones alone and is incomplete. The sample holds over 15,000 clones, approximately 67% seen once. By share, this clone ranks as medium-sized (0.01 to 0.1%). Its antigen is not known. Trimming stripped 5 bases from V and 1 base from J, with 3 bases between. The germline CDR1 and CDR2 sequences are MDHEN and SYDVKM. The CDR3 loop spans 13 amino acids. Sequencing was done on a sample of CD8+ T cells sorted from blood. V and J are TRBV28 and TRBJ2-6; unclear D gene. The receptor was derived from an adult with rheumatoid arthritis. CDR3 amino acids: CASSISGANVLTF. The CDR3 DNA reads TGTGCCAGCAGTATATCTGGGGCCAACGTCCTGACTTTC.